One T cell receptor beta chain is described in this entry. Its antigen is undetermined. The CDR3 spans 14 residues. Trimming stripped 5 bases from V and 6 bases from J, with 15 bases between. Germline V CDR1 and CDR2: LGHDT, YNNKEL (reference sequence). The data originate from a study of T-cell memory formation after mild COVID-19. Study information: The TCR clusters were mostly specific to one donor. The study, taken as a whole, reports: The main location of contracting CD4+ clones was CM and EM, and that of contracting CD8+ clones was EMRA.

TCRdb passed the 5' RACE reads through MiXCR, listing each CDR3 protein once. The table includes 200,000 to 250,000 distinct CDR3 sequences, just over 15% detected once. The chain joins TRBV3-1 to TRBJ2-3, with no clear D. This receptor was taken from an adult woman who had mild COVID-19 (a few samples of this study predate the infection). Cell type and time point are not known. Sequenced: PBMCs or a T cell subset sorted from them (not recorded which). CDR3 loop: CASSLFDPSDTQYF. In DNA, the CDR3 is TGTGCCAGCAGCTTGTTTGACCCCAGTGATACGCAGTATTTT.